Sequencing of this T cell receptor (beta chain) was carried out in a study of CD8+ T cells in alopecia areata. Across the whole study: Treated patients received oral tofacitinib, 5 to 10 mg twice daily. Regarding the study as a whole: Relative to normal scalp, lesional scalp, especially alopecia totalis/universalis, showed higher clonality. Compared with mice, patients displayed less clear TCR sharing, possibly for HLA-related reasons.

Extraction and reverse transcription of RNA yielded cDNA as the sequencing template. The table came from immunoSEQ multiplex PCR; TCRdb's copy has only in-frame clones and leaves some out. The repertoire holds about 180,000 clones, around three fifths seen once, with over 12% in the top ten. Details on this clone: What it binds is unknown.

In germline, CDR1 is MNHEY, CDR2 SVGAGI. Trimming took 2 bases from V and 7 from J, leaving 14 bases between them. The CDR3 covers 14 residues. The chain recombines TRBV6-5 with TRBJ1-2; D not resolved. The origin of this receptor is a human donor with alopecia areata. The input for sequencing was CD4+ T cells sorted from blood, taken at week 0. CDR3 DNA sequence: TGTGCCAGCAGTTACACTGGACGGACTATTGGCTACACCTTC. Its translation: CASSYTGRTIGYTF.